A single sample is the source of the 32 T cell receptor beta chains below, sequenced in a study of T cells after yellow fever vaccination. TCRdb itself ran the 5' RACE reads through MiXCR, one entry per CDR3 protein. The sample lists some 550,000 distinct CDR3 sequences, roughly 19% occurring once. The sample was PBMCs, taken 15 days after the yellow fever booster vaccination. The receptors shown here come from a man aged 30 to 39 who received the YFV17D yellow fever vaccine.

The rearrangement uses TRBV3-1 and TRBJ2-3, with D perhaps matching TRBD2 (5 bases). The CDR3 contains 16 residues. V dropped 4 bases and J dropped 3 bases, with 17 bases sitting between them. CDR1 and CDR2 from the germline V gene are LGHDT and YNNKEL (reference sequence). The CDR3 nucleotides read TGTGCCAGCAGCCCCCGGGATAGGATCGTTACAGATACGCAGTATTTT. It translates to CASSPRDRIVTDTQYF.

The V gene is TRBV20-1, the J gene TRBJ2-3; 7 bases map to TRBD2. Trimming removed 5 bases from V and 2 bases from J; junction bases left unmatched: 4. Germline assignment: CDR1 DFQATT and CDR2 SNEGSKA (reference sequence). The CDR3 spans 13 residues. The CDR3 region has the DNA TGCAGTGCTGTGAGACTAGCCACAGATACGCAGTATTTT. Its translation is CSAVRLATDTQYF.

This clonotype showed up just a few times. CDR3 protein: CASSVDSGRGETQYF. For the CDR3, the DNA is TGTGCCAGCAGCGTAGATAGCGGGAGAGGAGAGACCCAGTACTTC. The rearrangement joins TRBV9 to TRBJ2-5, with TRBD2 matching over 9 bases. The ends lost 0 bases at V and 4 bases at J; junction bases unmatched: 4. Germline V gene lookup returns CDR1 SGDLS and CDR2 YYNGEE. CDR3 length: 15 amino acids.

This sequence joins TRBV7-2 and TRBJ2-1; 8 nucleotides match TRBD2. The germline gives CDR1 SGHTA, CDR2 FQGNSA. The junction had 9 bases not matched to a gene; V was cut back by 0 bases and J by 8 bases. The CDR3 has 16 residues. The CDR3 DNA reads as TGTGCCAGCAGCTTAGCGTTTCTAGCGGGTGAATATGAGCAGTTCTTC. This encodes CASSLAFLAGEYEQFF.

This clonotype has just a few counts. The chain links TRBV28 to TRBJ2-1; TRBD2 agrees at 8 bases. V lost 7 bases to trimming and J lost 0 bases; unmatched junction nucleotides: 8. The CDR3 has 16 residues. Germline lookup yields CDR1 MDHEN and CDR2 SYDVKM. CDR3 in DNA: TGTGCCAGCACCTTAGCGGGGACGAGCTCCTACAATGAGCAGTTCTTC. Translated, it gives CASTLAGTSSYNEQFF.

Here the CDR3 reads CASSSTGLPPYEQYF. In nucleotides, the CDR3 is TGTGCCAGCAGCTCCACCGGCCTCCCCCCCTACGAGCAGTACTTC. The rearrangement uses TRBV7-2 and TRBJ2-7; D is ambiguous. V dropped 4 bases and J dropped 2 bases, with 15 bases sitting between them. This CDR3 has 15 amino acids. In germline, CDR1 is SGHTA, CDR2 FQGNSA.

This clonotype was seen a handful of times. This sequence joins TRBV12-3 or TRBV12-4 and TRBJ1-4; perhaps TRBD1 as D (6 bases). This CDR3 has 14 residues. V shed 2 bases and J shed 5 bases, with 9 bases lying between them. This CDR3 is CASSLRGGNEKLFF. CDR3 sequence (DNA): TGTGCCAGCAGTTTAAGAGGGGGGAATGAAAAACTGTTTTTT.

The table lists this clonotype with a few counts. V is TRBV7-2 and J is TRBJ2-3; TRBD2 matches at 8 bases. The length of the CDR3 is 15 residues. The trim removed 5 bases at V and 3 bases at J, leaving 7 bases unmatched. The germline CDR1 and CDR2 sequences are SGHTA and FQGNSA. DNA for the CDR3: TGTGCCAGCAGCCCCGGCGGGAGGAGAACAGATACGCAGTATTTT. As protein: CASSPGGRRTDTQYF.

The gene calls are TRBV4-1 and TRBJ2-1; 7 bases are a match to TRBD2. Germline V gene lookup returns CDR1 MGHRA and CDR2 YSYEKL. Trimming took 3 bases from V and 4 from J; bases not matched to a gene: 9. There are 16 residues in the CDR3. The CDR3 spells CASSHPGTKKYNEQFF. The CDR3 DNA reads TGCGCCAGCAGCCATCCCGGGACTAAGAAATACAATGAGCAGTTCTTC.

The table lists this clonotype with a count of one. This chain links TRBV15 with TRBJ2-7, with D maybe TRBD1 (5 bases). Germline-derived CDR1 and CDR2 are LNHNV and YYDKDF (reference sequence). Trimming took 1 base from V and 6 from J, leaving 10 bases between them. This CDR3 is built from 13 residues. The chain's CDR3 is CATSRGQFREQYF. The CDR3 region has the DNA TGTGCCACCAGCAGAGGACAGTTCCGCGAGCAGTACTTC.

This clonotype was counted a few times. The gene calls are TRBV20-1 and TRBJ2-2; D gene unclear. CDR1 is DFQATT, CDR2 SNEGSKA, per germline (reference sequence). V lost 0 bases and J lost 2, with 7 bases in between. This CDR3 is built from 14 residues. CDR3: CSARDGFNTGELFF. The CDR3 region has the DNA TGCAGTGCTAGAGACGGATTCAACACCGGGGAGCTGTTTTTT.

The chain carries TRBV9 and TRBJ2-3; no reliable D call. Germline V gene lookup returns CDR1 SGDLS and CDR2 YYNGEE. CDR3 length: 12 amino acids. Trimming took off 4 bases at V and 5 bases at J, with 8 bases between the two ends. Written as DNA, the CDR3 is TGTGCCAGCAGCTCCCTGATAGATACGCAGTATTTT. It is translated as CASSSLIDTQYF. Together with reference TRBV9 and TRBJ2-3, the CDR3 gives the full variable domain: DSGVTQTPKHLITATGQRVTLRCSPRSGDLSVYWYQQSLDQGLQFLIQYYNGEERAKGNILERFSAQQFPDLHSELNLSSLELGDSALYFCASSSLIDTQYFGPGTRLTVL.

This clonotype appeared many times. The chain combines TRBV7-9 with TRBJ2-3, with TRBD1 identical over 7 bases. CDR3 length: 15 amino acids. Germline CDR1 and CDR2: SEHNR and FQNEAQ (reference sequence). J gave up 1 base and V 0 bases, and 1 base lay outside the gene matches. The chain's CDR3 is CASSLAGTGTDTQYF. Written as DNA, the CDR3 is TGTGCCAGCAGCTTAGCGGGGACAGGCACAGATACGCAGTATTTT.

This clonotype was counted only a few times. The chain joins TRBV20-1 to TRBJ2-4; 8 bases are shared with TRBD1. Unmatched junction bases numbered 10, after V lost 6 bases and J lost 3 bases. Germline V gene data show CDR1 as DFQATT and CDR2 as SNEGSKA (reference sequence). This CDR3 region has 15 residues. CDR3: CSAQGAENIKNIQYF. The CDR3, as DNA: TGCAGTGCCCAGGGGGCAGAAAATATCAAAAACATTCAGTACTTC.

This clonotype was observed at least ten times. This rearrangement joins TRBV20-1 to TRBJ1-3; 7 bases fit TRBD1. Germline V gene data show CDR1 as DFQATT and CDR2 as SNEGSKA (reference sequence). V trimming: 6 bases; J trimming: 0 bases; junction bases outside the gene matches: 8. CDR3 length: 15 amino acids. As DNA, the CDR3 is TGCAGTGCGACGATAGGGACAGTCTCTGGAAACACCATATATTTT. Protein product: CSATIGTVSGNTIYF.

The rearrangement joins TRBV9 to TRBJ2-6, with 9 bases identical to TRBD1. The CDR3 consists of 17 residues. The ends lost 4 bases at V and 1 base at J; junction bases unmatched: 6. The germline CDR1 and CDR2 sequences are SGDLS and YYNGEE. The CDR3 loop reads CASSTTGTGSGANVLTF. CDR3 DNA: TGTGCCAGCAGCACTACCGGGACAGGGTCTGGGGCCAACGTCCTGACTTTC.

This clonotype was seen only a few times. The CDR3 coding sequence is TGTGCCAGCAACGCCAGGGGGGGGGGCACAGATACGCAGTATTTT. Encoded protein: CASNARGGGTDTQYF. This chain links TRBV9 with TRBJ2-3, with D perhaps matching TRBD1 or TRBD2 (7 bases each). V was pared by 6 bases and J by 1 base, with 15 bases between. Germline CDR1 and CDR2: SGDLS and YYNGEE. CDR3 length: 15 residues. Full variable domain (outside the CDR3, taken from reference TRBV9 and TRBJ2-3): DSGVTQTPKHLITATGQRVTLRCSPRSGDLSVYWYQQSLDQGLQFLIQYYNGEERAKGNILERFSAQQFPDLHSELNLSSLELGDSALYFCASNARGGGTDTQYFGPGTRLTVL.

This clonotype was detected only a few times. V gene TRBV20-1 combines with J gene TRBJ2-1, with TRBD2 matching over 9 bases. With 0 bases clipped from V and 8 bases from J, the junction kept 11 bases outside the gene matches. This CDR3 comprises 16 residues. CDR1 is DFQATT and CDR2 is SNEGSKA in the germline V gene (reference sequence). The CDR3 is CSARDRLAGTKDEQFF. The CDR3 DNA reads TGCAGTGCTAGAGATCGGCTAGCGGGAACGAAGGATGAGCAGTTCTTC.

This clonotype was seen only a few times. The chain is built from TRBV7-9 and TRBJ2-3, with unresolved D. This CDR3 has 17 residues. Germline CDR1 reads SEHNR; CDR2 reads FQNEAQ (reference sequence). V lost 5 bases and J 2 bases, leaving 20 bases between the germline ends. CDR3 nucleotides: TGTGCCAGCAGCCCGGACCCGGTGAAGTGGTACACAGATACGCAGTATTTT. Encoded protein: CASSPDPVKWYTDTQYF. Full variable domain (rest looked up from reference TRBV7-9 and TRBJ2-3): DTGVSQNPRHKITKRGQNVTFRCDPISEHNRLYWYRQTLGQGPEFLTYFQNEAQLEKSRLLSDRFSAERPKGSFSTLEIQRTEQGDSAMYLCASSPDPVKWYTDTQYFGPGTRLTVL.

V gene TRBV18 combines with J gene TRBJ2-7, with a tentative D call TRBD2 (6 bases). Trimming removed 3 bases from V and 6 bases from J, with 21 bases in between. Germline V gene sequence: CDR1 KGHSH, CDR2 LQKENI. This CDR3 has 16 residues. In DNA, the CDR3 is TGTGCCAGCTCACCTACATACGGGAGCCCCCGAGGCGAGCAGTACTTC. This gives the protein CASSPTYGSPRGEQYF.

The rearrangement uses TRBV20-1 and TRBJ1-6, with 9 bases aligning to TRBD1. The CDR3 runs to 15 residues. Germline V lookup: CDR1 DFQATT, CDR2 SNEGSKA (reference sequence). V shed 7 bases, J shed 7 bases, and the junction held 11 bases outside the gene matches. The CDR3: CSVLTGTGYNSPLHF. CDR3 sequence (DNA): TGCAGTGTGCTTACGGGGACAGGGTACAATTCACCCCTCCACTTT.

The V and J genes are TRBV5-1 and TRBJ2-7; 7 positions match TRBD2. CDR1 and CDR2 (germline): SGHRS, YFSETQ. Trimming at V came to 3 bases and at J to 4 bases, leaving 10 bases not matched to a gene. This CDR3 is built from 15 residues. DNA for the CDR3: TGCGCCAGCAGCTCGGCCGGGGCGGGAGATTACGAGCAGTACTTC. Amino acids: CASSSAGAGDYEQYF. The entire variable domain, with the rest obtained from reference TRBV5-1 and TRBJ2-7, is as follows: KAGVTQTPRYLIKTRGQQVTLSCSPISGHRSVSWYQQTPGQGLQFLFEYFSETQRNKGNFPGRFSGRQFSNSRSEMNVSTLELGDSALYLCASSSAGAGDYEQYFGPGTRLTVT.

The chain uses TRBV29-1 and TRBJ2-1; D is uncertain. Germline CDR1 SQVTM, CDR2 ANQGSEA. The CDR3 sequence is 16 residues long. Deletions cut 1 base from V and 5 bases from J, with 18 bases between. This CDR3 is CSVEGPSWSGDNEQFF. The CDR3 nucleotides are TGCAGCGTTGAAGGGCCAAGTTGGTCGGGTGACAATGAGCAGTTCTTC.

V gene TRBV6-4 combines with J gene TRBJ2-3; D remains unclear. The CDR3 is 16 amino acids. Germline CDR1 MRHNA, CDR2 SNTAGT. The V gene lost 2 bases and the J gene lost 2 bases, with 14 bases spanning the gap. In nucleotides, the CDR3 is TGTGCCAGCAGTGACGATACATCCAGACACACAGATACGCAGTATTTT. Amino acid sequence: CASSDDTSRHTDTQYF.

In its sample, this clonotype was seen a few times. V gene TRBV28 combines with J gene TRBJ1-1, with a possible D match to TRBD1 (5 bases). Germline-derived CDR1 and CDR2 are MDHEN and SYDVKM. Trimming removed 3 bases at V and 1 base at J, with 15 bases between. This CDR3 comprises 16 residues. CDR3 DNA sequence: TGTGCCAGCAGTTTGAGATCGGGACGGGCGAACACTGAAGCTTTCTTT. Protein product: CASSLRSGRANTEAFF.

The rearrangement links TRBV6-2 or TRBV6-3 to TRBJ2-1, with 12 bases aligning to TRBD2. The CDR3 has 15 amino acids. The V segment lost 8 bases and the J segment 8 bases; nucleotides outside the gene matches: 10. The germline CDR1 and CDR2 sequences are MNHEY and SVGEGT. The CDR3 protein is CASLVTSGSFHEQFF. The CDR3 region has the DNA TGTGCCAGCCTCGTGACTAGCGGGAGTTTCCATGAGCAGTTCTTC.

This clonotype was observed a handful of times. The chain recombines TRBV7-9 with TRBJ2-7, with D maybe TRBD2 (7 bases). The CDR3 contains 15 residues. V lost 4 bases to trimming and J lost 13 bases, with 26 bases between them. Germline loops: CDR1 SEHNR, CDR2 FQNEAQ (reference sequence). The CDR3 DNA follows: TGTGCCAGCAGCTATGGGGGCCTAGCGGCTCCCGAGGAATACTTC. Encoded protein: CASSYGGLAAPEEYF.

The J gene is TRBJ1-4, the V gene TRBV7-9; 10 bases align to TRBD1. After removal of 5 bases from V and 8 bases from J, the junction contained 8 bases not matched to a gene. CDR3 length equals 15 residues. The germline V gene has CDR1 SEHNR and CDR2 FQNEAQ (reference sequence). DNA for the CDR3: TGTGCCAGCAGCCCGGGACAGGGGACGGGGGAAAAACTGTTTTTT. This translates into CASSPGQGTGEKLFF.

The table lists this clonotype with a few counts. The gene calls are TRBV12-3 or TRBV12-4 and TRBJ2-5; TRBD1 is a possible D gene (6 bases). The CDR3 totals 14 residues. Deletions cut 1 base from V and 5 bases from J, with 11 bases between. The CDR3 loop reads CASSLGTGIETQYF. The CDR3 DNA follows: TGTGCCAGCAGTTTAGGCACAGGGATCGAGACCCAGTACTTC.

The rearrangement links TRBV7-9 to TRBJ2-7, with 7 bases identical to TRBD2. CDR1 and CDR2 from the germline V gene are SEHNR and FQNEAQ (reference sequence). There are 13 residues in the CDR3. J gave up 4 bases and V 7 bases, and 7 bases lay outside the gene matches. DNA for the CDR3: TGTGCCAGCACCAGACTAGCCGCATACGAGCAGTACTTC. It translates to CASTRLAAYEQYF.

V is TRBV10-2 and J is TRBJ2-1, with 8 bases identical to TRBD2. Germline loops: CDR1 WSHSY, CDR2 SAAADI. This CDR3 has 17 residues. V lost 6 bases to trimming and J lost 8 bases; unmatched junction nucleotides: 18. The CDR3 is CASRDLRGGRSPHEQFF. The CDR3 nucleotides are TGCGCCAGCAGGGACCTGAGGGGCGGGAGGAGCCCACATGAGCAGTTCTTC.

CDR3 residues: CSVEDGESAKNIQYF. The CDR3, as DNA: TGCAGCGTTGAAGATGGGGAGTCGGCCAAAAACATTCAGTACTTC. The J gene is TRBJ2-4, the V gene TRBV29-1, with D possibly TRBD2 on 5 matching bases. Germline CDR1 SQVTM, CDR2 ANQGSEA. CDR3 length equals 15 residues. V dropped 0 bases and J dropped 1 base, with 10 bases sitting between them.